These 26 T cell receptor beta chains were all obtained from the same sample, sequenced in a study of early T cells in non-severe SARS-CoV-2 infection. TCRdb analysed the 5' RACE reads with MiXCR anew, one entry per CDR3 protein. The table records about 62,000 distinct CDR3 sequences, around 9.9% of them present only once. Sequencing was done on a sample of whole blood. These receptors were taken from an adult who was a healthcare worker with PCR-confirmed SARS-CoV-2 infection or an uninfected control (not recorded which).

The rearrangement joins TRBV28 to TRBJ2-3; D possibly corresponds to TRBD2 (6 bases). Germline V CDR1 and CDR2: MDHEN, SYDVKM. Trimming removed 3 bases from V and 3 bases from J, with 10 bases in between. This CDR3 has 14 amino acids. The CDR3 DNA is TGTGCCAGCAGTTTTCTCGGGGGTACAGATACGCAGTATTTT. Protein: CASSFLGGTDTQYF.

The sample holds many counts of this clonotype. The chain is built from TRBV7-7 and TRBJ2-1; the D gene could be TRBD1 or TRBD2 (5 bases each). Germline V gives CDR1 SSHAT, CDR2 FNYEAQ (reference sequence). This CDR3 has 16 amino acids. Trimming cost V 1 base and J 4 bases, with 14 bases left between them. DNA of the CDR3: TGTGCCAGCAGCTTAGGCCGAGGGGCGAGGTACAATGAGCAGTTCTTC. Its translation is CASSLGRGARYNEQFF.

This clonotype was found many times. The chain's CDR3 is CASDPAREDDYSPLHF. The CDR3 DNA sequence: TGTGCTAGTGATCCAGCAAGAGAGGACGATTATTCACCCCTCCACTTT. The chain has TRBV12-5 and TRBJ1-6, with D unresolved. The CDR3 is made up of 16 amino acids. Germline assignment: CDR1 LGHNT and CDR2 FRNRAP. With 7 bases removed from V and 8 bases from J, the gap between germline ends came to 21 bases.

This clonotype was picked up many times. This rearrangement joins TRBV4-1 to TRBJ1-1, with D hard to call. V was cut by 0 bases and J by 0 bases, with 5 bases left in between. The CDR3 is 14 amino acids. Germline CDR1 and CDR2: MGHRA and YSYEKL. In DNA form, the CDR3 reads TGCGCCAGCAGCCAAGAAGGTTTGAACACTGAAGCTTTCTTT. Its translation is CASSQEGLNTEAFF.

At least ten counts were recorded for this clonotype. The chain carries TRBV20-1 and TRBJ1-3; D gene ambiguous. Trimming took 0 bases from V and 0 from J, leaving 9 bases between them. The CDR3 has 15 amino acids. The germline V gene has CDR1 DFQATT and CDR2 SNEGSKA (reference sequence). CDR3 residues: CSARDPYSSGNTIYF. CDR3 DNA sequence: TGCAGTGCTAGAGATCCCTACAGCTCTGGAAACACCATATATTTT.

This clonotype was counted many times. The chain recombines TRBV6-1 with TRBJ1-2, with unresolved D. Trimming cost V 1 base and J 5 bases, with 8 bases left between them. Germline CDR1 MNHNS, CDR2 SASEGT. The CDR3 runs to 13 residues. The CDR3 nucleotides are TGTGCCAGCAGTGAAGGTTCCTCGTATGGCTACACCTTC. Protein product: CASSEGSSYGYTF.

The chain has TRBV29-1 and TRBJ2-5; 7 nucleotides align to TRBD2. Germline assignment: CDR1 SQVTM and CDR2 ANQGSEA. After removal of 8 bases from V and 7 bases from J, the junction contained 13 bases not matched to a gene. The CDR3 extends over 13 amino acids. DNA for the CDR3: TGCAGCTGGTATGGCGGGAGCCTAGGGACCCAGTACTTC. Protein: CSWYGGSLGTQYF.

This clonotype was detected only a few times. The chain carries TRBV9 and TRBJ2-5, with D possibly matching TRBD2 (5 bases). This CDR3 region has 15 residues. Trimming cost V 4 bases and J 1 base, with 14 bases left between them. From germline, CDR1 is SGDLS and CDR2 YYNGEE. The CDR3 DNA follows: TGTGCCAGCAGCCCCCACCGGGGTGTCCAAGAGACCCAGTACTTC. Amino acids: CASSPHRGVQETQYF.

Regarding this clonotype: This may arise from a read error, as a much more abundant clone is one base away. The rearrangement joins TRBV20-1 to TRBJ2-5; D unclear. The germline V and J ends were trimmed by 0 bases and 1 base, with 9 bases remaining between them. Germline CDR1 and CDR2: DFQATT and SNEGSKA (reference sequence). The CDR3 is 14 residues long. The CDR3 spells CSAREASSQETQYF. CDR3 sequence (DNA): TGCAGTGCTAGAGAAGCGTCGTCCCAAGAGACCCAGTACTTC.

This clonotype was picked up a small number of times. The chain employs TRBV18 and TRBJ1-2; D unclear. The V gene's germline CDR1 is KGHSH and CDR2 LQKENI. Deletions cut 1 base from V and 1 base from J, with 10 bases between. The CDR3 is made up of 15 amino acids. The CDR3 here is CASSPQYNYNYGYTF. The DNA of the CDR3 is TGTGCCAGCTCACCACAATACAATTATAACTATGGCTACACCTTC.

This clonotype was seen repeatedly, ten times or more. The rearrangement links TRBV12-3 or TRBV12-4 to TRBJ1-3, with a weak D call TRBD1 (6 bases). This CDR3 is 16 amino acids long. V lost 1 base and J lost 2, with 12 bases in between. The CDR3 coding sequence is TGTGCCAGCAGTTTAGTCTTGGGACATACTGGAAACACCATATATTTT. This translates into CASSLVLGHTGNTIYF.

The genes are TRBV30 and TRBJ1-2, with D perhaps TRBD1 (6 bases). V lost 0 bases, J lost 4 bases, and 12 bases lay in between. Germline CDR1 reads GTSNPN; CDR2 reads SVGIG (reference sequence). The CDR3 covers 14 residues. CDR3 DNA sequence: TGTGCCTGGAGTGTGGGCAGGGGCGGCTATGGCTACACCTTC. Translated, it gives CAWSVGRGGYGYTF.

A few counts support this clonotype. This chain joins TRBV5-1 and TRBJ2-5; 8 bases map to TRBD1. Germline CDR1 and CDR2: SGHRS and YFSETQ. J gave up 5 bases and V 4 bases, and 4 bases lay outside the gene matches. The CDR3 sequence is 13 residues long. CDR3 sequence: CASSDRGRETQYF. As DNA, the CDR3 is TGCGCCAGCAGCGACAGGGGTAGGGAGACCCAGTACTTC. Full variable domain (remainder filled in from reference TRBV5-1 and TRBJ2-5): KAGVTQTPRYLIKTRGQQVTLSCSPISGHRSVSWYQQTPGQGLQFLFEYFSETQRNKGNFPGRFSGRQFSNSRSEMNVSTLELGDSALYLCASSDRGRETQYFGPGTRLLVL.

This clonotype appeared many times. The rearrangement joins TRBV29-1 to TRBJ2-1, with a tentative D call TRBD1 (5 bases). V gave up 6 bases and J gave up 15 bases, with 18 bases separating them. The CDR3 is made up of 11 amino acids. In germline, CDR1 is SQVTM, CDR2 ANQGSEA. CDR3 nucleotide sequence: TGCAGCGTCCTAGAAGGGGCAGGGCGGTTCTTC. It encodes CSVLEGAGRFF.

This clonotype was seen a few times. J is TRBJ2-3 and V is TRBV5-5; 7 bases line up with TRBD1. The ends lost 6 bases at V and 2 bases at J; junction bases unmatched: 6. The CDR3 is 14 residues long. Germline V gene sequence: CDR1 SGHKS, CDR2 YYEKEE (reference sequence). The CDR3 DNA follows: TGTGCCAGCACCGAAACAGGGGTCACAGATACGCAGTATTTT. Protein product: CASTETGVTDTQYF. Using reference TRBV5-5 and TRBJ2-3 for the parts outside the CDR3, the full variable domain is DAGVTQSPTHLIKTRGQQVTLRCSPISGHKSVSWYQQVLGQGPQFIFQYYEKEERGRGNFPDRFSARQFPNYSSELNVNALLLGDSALYLCASTETGVTDTQYFGPGTRLTVL.

In this sample, this clonotype turned up a few times. The V gene is TRBV5-1, the J gene TRBJ2-5, with D perhaps TRBD1 (5 bases). Per germline, CDR1 SGHRS and CDR2 YFSETQ. The CDR3 is 15 residues long. The V end was cut by 0 bases, the J end by 5 bases, with 14 bases between. CDR3 sequence reads: CASSLDLLGAETQYF. The CDR3 DNA is TGCGCCAGCAGCTTGGATTTGCTAGGGGCGGAGACCCAGTACTTC.

This clonotype appeared a few times. This chain links TRBV18 with TRBJ1-3, with D maybe TRBD1 (5 bases). The CDR3 consists of 14 residues. Germline CDR1 is KGHSH and CDR2 is LQKENI. Trimming took off 6 bases at V and 4 bases at J, with 13 bases between the two ends. The CDR3 sequence is CASSWDGAGNTIYF. CDR3 nucleotides: TGTGCCAGCTCTTGGGACGGCGCAGGAAACACCATATATTTT. Full variable domain (outside the CDR3, taken from reference TRBV18 and TRBJ1-3): NAGVMQNPRHLVRRRGQEARLRCSPMKGHSHVYWYRQLPEEGLKFMVYLQKENIIDESGMPKERFSAEFPKEGPSILRIQQVVRGDSAAYFCASSWDGAGNTIYFGEGSWLTVV.

The genes are TRBV12-3 or TRBV12-4 and TRBJ1-1; D unclear. V gave up 2 bases and J gave up 0 bases, with 10 bases separating them. There are 15 residues in the CDR3. The CDR3: CASSLTRGLNTEAFF. CDR3 bases: TGTGCCAGCAGTTTAACCCGGGGTCTGAACACTGAAGCTTTCTTT.

V usage is TRBV4-1 and J usage is TRBJ1-2, with TRBD1 matching over 9 bases. Germline CDR1 is MGHRA and CDR2 is YSYEKL. The V and J ends lost 5 bases and 6 bases, in that order; junction bases with no gene match: 7. CDR3 size: 14 residues. The CDR3 here is CASSWTGARDGYTF. The CDR3 nucleotides read TGCGCCAGCAGCTGGACAGGGGCGAGGGATGGCTACACCTTC.

The sample holds a few counts of this clonotype. The genes are TRBV20-1 and TRBJ1-6, with D hard to call. The V end lost 0 bases, the J end lost 3 bases, and 9 bases lay between the germline ends. CDR1 and CDR2 from the germline V gene are DFQATT and SNEGSKA (reference sequence). The CDR3 runs 15 residues. Here the CDR3 reads CSARDLTHYNSPLHF. CDR3 bases: TGCAGTGCTAGAGATCTAACCCACTATAATTCACCCCTCCACTTT.

The chain links TRBV23-1 to TRBJ2-2, with D hard to call. Being an ORF, TRBV23-1 has a function that is uncertain. V shed 2 bases and J shed 2 bases, with 15 bases lying between them. CDR3 length equals 17 residues. The CDR3 protein is CASSQIRSACNTGELFF. CDR3 in DNA: TGCGCCAGCAGTCAAATCCGTTCAGCCTGCAACACCGGGGAGCTGTTTTTT.

There are many counts of this clonotype. The chain is built from TRBV6-1 and TRBJ2-3; TRBD2 agrees at 7 bases. Trimming removed 5 bases from V and 4 bases from J; junction bases left unmatched: 12. The CDR3 runs to 16 residues. Germline CDR1 MNHNS, CDR2 SASEGT. This chain's CDR3 is CASSTGTWEGADTQYF. CDR3 nucleotide sequence: TGTGCCAGCAGTACCGGTACGTGGGAGGGCGCAGATACGCAGTATTTT.

This clonotype was detected a few times. The V call is TRBV7-6, the J call TRBJ2-5; D is perhaps TRBD1 or TRBD2 (5 bases each). The CDR3 consists of 17 residues. The V and J ends lost 5 bases and 5 bases respectively, with 24 bases between them. Germline CDR1 SGHVS, CDR2 FNYEAQ. CDR3 bases: TGTGCCAGCAGCACCGGACTCCGGGGCCGAATAATCGAGACCCAGTACTTC. The encoded protein is CASSTGLRGRIIETQYF.

This chain links TRBV2 with TRBJ2-2; a possible D gene is TRBD1 (5 bases). CDR3 size: 14 residues. CDR1 and CDR2 (germline): SNHLY, FYNNEI. V shed 7 bases and J shed 4 bases, with 13 bases lying between them. The CDR3 loop is CASMGQGSTGELFF. CDR3 nucleotide sequence: TGTGCCAGCATGGGCCAGGGCAGCACCGGGGAGCTGTTTTTT.

V usage is TRBV29-1 and J usage is TRBJ2-5, with D perhaps TRBD2 (6 bases). There are 14 residues in the CDR3. Trimming shortened V by 7 bases and J by 0 bases, and 15 bases separated the two germline ends. Germline lookup yields CDR1 SQVTM and CDR2 ANQGSEA. The CDR3 loop reads CSEARLGYQETQYF. The CDR3 nucleotides read TGCAGCGAAGCGAGACTAGGATACCAAGAGACCCAGTACTTC.

The CDR3 region is CSAGAVEKLFF. The DNA for the CDR3 is TGCAGCGCCGGGGCCGTGGAAAAACTGTTTTTT. J is TRBJ1-4 and V is TRBV29-1, with D possibly being TRBD1 (5 bases). CDR3 size: 11 residues. Trimming took off 7 bases at V and 8 bases at J, with 11 bases between the two ends. Germline V gene sequence: CDR1 SQVTM, CDR2 ANQGSEA. The full variable domain, completed using reference TRBV29-1 and TRBJ1-4, is SAVISQKPSRDICQRGTSLTIQCQVDSQVTMMFWYRQQPGQSLTLIATANQGSEATYESGFVIDKFPISRPNLTFSTLTVSNMSPEDSSIYLCSAGAVEKLFFGSGTQLSVL.